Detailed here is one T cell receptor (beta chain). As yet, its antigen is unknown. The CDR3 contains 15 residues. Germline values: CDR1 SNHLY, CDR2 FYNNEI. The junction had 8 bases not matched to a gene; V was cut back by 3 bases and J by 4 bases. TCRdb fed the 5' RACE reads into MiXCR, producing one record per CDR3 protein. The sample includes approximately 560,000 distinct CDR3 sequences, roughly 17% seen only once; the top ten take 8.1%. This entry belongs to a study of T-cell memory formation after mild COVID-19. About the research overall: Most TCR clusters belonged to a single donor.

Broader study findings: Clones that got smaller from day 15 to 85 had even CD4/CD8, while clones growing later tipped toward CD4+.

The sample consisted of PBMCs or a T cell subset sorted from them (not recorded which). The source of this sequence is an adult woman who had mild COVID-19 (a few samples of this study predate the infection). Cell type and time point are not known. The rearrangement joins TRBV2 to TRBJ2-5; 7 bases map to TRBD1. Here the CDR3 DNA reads TGTGCCAGCAGTGATAGCAGGGGGTATGGAGAGACCCAGTACTTC. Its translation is CASSDSRGYGETQYF. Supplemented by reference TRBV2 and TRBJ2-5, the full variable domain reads EPEVTQTPSHQVTQMGQEVILRCVPISNHLYFYWYRQILGQKVEFLVSFYNNEISEKSEIFDDQFSVERPDGSNFTLKIRSTKLEDSAMYFCASSDSRGYGETQYFGPGTRLLVL.